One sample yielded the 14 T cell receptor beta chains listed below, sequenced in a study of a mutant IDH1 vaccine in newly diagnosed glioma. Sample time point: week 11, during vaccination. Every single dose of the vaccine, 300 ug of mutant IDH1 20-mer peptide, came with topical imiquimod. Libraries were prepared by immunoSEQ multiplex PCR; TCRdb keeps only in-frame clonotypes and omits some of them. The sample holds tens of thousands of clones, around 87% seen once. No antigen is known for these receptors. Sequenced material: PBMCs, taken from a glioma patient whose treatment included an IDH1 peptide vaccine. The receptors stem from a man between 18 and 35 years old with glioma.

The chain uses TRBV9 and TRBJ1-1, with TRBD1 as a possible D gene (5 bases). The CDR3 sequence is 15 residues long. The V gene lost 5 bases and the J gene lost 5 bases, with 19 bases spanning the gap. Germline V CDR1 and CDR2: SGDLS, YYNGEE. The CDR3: CASRPGHGGWTEAFF. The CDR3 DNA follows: TGTGCCAGCAGGCCGGGTCACGGGGGTTGGACTGAAGCTTTCTTT.

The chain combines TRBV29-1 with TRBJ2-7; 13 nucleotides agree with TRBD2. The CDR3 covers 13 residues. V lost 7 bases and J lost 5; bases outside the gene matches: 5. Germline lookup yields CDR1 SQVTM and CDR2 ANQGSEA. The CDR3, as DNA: TGCAGCGCCGTGACTAGCGGGAGGAACGAGCAGTACTTC. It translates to CSAVTSGRNEQYF.

The CDR3 spells CASSYTNGYTF. CDR3 in DNA: TGTGCCAGCAGTTACACCAACGGCTACACCTTC. The chain joins TRBV6-6 to TRBJ1-2; D not certain. Trimming pared 2 bases from V and 8 bases from J, leaving 6 bases between. The CDR3 extends over 11 amino acids. The germline gives CDR1 MNHNY, CDR2 SVGAGI (reference sequence).

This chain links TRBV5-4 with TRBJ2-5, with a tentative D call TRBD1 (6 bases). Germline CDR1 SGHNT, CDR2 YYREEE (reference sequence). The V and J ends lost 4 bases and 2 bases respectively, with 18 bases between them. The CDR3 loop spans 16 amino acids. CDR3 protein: CASSRPTTGQQETQYF. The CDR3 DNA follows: TGTGCCAGCAGCCGGCCCACGACAGGACAACAAGAGACCCAGTACTTC.

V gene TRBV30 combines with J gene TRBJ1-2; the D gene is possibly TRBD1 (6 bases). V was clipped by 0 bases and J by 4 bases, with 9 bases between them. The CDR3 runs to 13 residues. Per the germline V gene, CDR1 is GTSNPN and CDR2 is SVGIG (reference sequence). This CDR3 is CAWSVTGSYGYTF. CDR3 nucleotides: TGTGCCTGGAGTGTAACAGGGAGCTATGGCTACACCTTC.

This chain's CDR3 is CSARPGLAGKTQYF. CDR3 nucleotide sequence: TGCAGCGCCCGACCGGGACTAGCGGGGAAGACCCAGTACTTC. V gene TRBV29-1 combines with J gene TRBJ2-5; 13 bases line up with TRBD2. This CDR3 is 14 amino acids long. Trimming took 7 bases from V and 6 from J; bases not matched to a gene: 8. Germline assignment: CDR1 SQVTM and CDR2 ANQGSEA.

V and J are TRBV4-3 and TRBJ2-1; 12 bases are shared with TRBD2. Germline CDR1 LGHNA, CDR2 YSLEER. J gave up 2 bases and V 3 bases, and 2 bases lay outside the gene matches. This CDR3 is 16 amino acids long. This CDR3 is CASSHRTSGAYNEQFF. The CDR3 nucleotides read TGCGCCAGCAGCCACCGGACTAGCGGGGCCTACAATGAGCAGTTCTTC.

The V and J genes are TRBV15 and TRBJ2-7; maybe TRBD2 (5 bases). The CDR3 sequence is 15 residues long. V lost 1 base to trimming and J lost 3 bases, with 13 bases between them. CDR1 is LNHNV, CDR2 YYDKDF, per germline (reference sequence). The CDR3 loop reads CATSRALGSDYEQYF. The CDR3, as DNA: TGTGCCACCAGCAGAGCGTTAGGTAGCGACTACGAGCAGTACTTC.

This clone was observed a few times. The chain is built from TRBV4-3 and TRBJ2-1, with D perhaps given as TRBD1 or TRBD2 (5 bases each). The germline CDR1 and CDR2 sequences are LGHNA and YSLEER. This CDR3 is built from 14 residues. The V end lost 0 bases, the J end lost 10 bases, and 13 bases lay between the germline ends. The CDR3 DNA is TGCGCCAGCAGCCAAGACTCCTGGGGGAGCGAGCAGTTCTTC. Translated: CASSQDSWGSEQFF.

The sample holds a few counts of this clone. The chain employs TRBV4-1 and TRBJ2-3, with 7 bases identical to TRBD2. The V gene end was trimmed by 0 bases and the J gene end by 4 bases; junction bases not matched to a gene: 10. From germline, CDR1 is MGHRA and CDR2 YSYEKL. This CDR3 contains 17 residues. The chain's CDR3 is CASSQDLGGGQADTQYF. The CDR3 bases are TGCGCCAGCAGCCAAGATCTTGGGGGAGGGCAGGCAGATACGCAGTATTTT.

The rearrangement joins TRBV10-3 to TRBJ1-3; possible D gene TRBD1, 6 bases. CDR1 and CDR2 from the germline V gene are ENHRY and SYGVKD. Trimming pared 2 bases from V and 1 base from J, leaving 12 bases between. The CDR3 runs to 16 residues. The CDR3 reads CAISEPYTGSGNTIYF. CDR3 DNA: TGTGCCATCAGTGAGCCCTACACAGGGTCTGGAAACACCATATATTTT.

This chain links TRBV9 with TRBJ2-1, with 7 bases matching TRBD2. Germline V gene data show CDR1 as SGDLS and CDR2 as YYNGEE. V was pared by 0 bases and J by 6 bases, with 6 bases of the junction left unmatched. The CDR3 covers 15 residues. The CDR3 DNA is TGTGCCAGCAGCGTAGGCCTAGCGGCCTCCAATGAGCAGTTCTTC. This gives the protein CASSVGLAASNEQFF.

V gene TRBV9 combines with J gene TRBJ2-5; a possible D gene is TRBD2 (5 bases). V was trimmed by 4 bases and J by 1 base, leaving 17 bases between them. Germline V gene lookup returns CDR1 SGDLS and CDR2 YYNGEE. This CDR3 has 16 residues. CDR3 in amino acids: CASSPHGRVLQETQYF. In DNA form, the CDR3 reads TGTGCCAGCAGCCCTCATGGGCGGGTCCTCCAAGAGACCCAGTACTTC.

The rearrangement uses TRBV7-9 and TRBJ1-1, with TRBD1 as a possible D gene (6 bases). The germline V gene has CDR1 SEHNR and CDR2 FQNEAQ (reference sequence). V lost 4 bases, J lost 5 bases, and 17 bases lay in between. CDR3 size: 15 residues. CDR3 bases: TGTGCCAGCAGCTCCCTTCCGGGGGGCTTTACTGAAGCTTTCTTT. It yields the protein CASSSLPGGFTEAFF.